This T cell receptor beta chain was obtained from a study of T cell repertoires in cytomegalovirus infection. TCRdb itself ran the reads through MiXCR, one entry per CDR3 protein. The sample includes approximately 730,000 distinct CDR3 sequences, just under 30% of them seen just once. The study, taken as a whole, reports: What dominated the ex vivo response were HLA-C-restricted CMV-specific TCR beta clonotypes. Accumulated public TCR beta family frequency recognized individuals carrying CMV together with the relevant HLA.

As regards this clonotype: What it binds is unknown. Mismatch with germline at one junction end may stem from a read error.

CDR1 is PRHDT, CDR2 FYEKMQ, per germline (reference sequence). The CDR3 is 20 amino acids. The genes are TRBV13 and TRBJ2-3; 11 bases map to TRBD2. Sequences were derived from cultured CD8+ T cells from PBMCs, sampled from culture after CMV antigen stimulation. The TCR was taken from a human donor in good health (CMV status not recorded). Some clones in this sample may be carry-over from other donors' samples. The DNA for the CDR3 is TGCGCCAGCAGCTTGGATGACCCTTGGCTGACTAGCGGGGGCACAGATACGCAGTATTTT. The encoded protein is CASSLDDPWLTSGGTDTQYF.